The 10 T cell receptor beta chains listed next were all sequenced from one sample in a study of CD4 T cells in relation to SARS-CoV-2 and coronaviruses. The unexposed donors gave CD4+ T cells in about 2011-2019, prior to COVID-19. The cells were cultured for under twelve days before CD4+ T cells were isolated. For these receptors, no antigen is known. This table comes from immunoSEQ multiplex PCR, and its TCRdb copy is limited to in-frame clones, with some not included. This table holds around 15,000 clones, roughly 78% found once. Material for sequencing was CD4+ T cells from PBMCs, cultured in vitro. The receptors originated from a human donor in good health.

The chain recombines TRBV4-2 with TRBJ2-1, with D maybe TRBD2 (6 bases). Trimming removed 0 bases at V and 1 base at J, with 10 bases between. Germline loops: CDR1 LGHNA, CDR2 YNFKEQ. This CDR3 contains 16 residues. CDR3 loop: CASSQDGTFSYNEQFF. Written as DNA, the CDR3 is TGTGCCAGCAGCCAAGATGGGACTTTTTCCTACAATGAGCAGTTCTTC.

This sequence joins TRBV19 and TRBJ2-1, with unresolved D. The V gene lost 4 bases and the J gene lost 0 bases, with 13 bases spanning the gap. This CDR3 is 16 amino acids long. The V gene's germline CDR1 is LNHDA and CDR2 SQIVND (reference sequence). Here the CDR3 DNA reads TGTGCCAGTAGTACGGACGTGCCATACTCCTACAATGAGCAGTTCTTC. It yields the protein CASSTDVPYSYNEQFF.

The chain is built from TRBV5-1 and TRBJ2-3, with TRBD2 matching 8 bases. This CDR3 has 14 residues. The germline gives CDR1 SGHRS, CDR2 YFSETQ. V dropped 3 bases and J dropped 0; count of bases not matched to a gene: 0. Here the CDR3 DNA reads TGCGCCAGCAGCTCTAGCGGGAGCACAGATACGCAGTATTTT. Translated: CASSSSGSTDTQYF. Using reference TRBV5-1 and TRBJ2-3 for the parts outside the CDR3, the full variable domain is KAGVTQTPRYLIKTRGQQVTLSCSPISGHRSVSWYQQTPGQGLQFLFEYFSETQRNKGNFPGRFSGRQFSNSRSEMNVSTLELGDSALYLCASSSSGSTDTQYFGPGTRLTVL.

The chain has TRBV28 and TRBJ2-7; a weak D match, TRBD2 (7 bases). The ends were cut back, 2 bases at V and 3 bases at J, with 17 bases in the middle. This CDR3 region has 16 residues. Germline-derived CDR1 and CDR2 are MDHEN and SYDVKM. The DNA for the CDR3 is TGTGCCAGCAGTTTAATACGGGGGGCTGCGTACTACGAGCAGTACTTC. Translation: CASSLIRGAAYYEQYF.

The genes are TRBV5-1 and TRBJ2-1; 7 bases match TRBD2. V was pared by 0 bases and J by 5 bases, with 8 bases of the junction left unmatched. Germline CDR1 and CDR2: SGHRS and YFSETQ. The CDR3 runs to 16 residues. The CDR3 DNA sequence: TGCGCCAGCAGCTTGGTTATGGGGGGGGATCACAATGAGCAGTTCTTC. It translates to CASSLVMGGDHNEQFF.

This clone was seen more than once but under ten times. This chain connects TRBV5-1 to TRBJ2-7; D gene ambiguous. The V and J ends lost 1 base and 0 bases respectively, with 17 bases between them. Looked up from germline, CDR1 is SGHRS and CDR2 is YFSETQ. The CDR3 totals 17 residues. As DNA, the CDR3 is TGCGCCAGCAGCTTGATACAGTCGTCGACACCCTCCTACGAGCAGTACTTC. Translating gives CASSLIQSSTPSYEQYF.

The chain carries TRBV29-1 and TRBJ1-1, with 10 bases fitting TRBD1. Per the germline V gene, CDR1 is SQVTM and CDR2 is ANQGSEA. The CDR3 runs to 14 residues. The V gene end was trimmed by 0 bases and the J gene end by 4 bases; junction bases not matched to a gene: 2. DNA for the CDR3: TGCAGCGTTGAAGATCGACAGGGGGCCACTGAAGCTTTCTTT. Amino acid sequence: CSVEDRQGATEAFF. Looking up the rest from reference TRBV29-1 and TRBJ1-1 gives the full variable domain: SAVISQKPSRDICQRGTSLTIQCQVDSQVTMMFWYRQQPGQSLTLIATANQGSEATYESGFVIDKFPISRPNLTFSTLTVSNMSPEDSSIYLCSVEDRQGATEAFFGQGTRLTVV.

The chain recombines TRBV2 with TRBJ2-5; 9 positions agree with TRBD2. Germline values: CDR1 SNHLY, CDR2 FYNNEI. CDR3 length: 14 amino acids. The junction had 4 bases not matched to a gene; V was cut back by 6 bases and J by 2 bases. In DNA, the CDR3 is TGTGCCAGCAGGGCGGGGGGGGCTCAAGAGACCCAGTACTTC. Amino acid sequence: CASRAGGAQETQYF. Using reference TRBV2 and TRBJ2-5 for the parts outside the CDR3, the full variable domain is EPEVTQTPSHQVTQMGQEVILRCVPISNHLYFYWYRQILGQKVEFLVSFYNNEISEKSEIFDDQFSVERPDGSNFTLKIRSTKLEDSAMYFCASRAGGAQETQYFGPGTRLLVL.

The chain employs TRBV7-2 and TRBJ2-7; a possible D gene is TRBD2 (5 bases). Trimming shortened V by 4 bases and J by 2 bases, and 12 bases separated the two germline ends. This CDR3 is built from 14 residues. The germline CDR1 and CDR2 sequences are SGHTA and FQGNSA. In nucleotides, the CDR3 is TGTGCCAGCAGCTCCCGGGAAGGGCCCTACGAGCAGTACTTC. Its protein product is CASSSREGPYEQYF. Full variable domain (missing parts from reference TRBV7-2 and TRBJ2-7): GAGVSQSPSNKVTEKGKDVELRCDPISGHTALYWYRQSLGQGLEFLIYFQGNSAPDKSGLPSDRFSAERTGGSVSTLTIQRTQQEDSAVYLCASSSREGPYEQYFGPGTRLTVT.

The chain employs TRBV5-4 and TRBJ2-7; no reliable D call. V lost 0 bases, J lost 3 bases, and 13 bases lay in between. Germline lookup yields CDR1 SGHNT and CDR2 YYREEE (reference sequence). There are 15 residues in the CDR3. The CDR3 region has the DNA TGTGCCAGCAGCTTGGACCTTGTTAGTCGCTACGAGCAGTACTTC. It specifies CASSLDLVSRYEQYF.